Detailed here is one T cell receptor (beta chain). This may come from a read error, since a much larger clone is one base off. This CDR3 has 12 residues. Combining a sample-barcoded 5' primer with a J-beta primer mix, a second PCR ran for roughly 7 to 12 cycles. Every cDNA was tagged by a template-switch adaptor with 12 random nucleotides. TCRdb re-called the 5' RACE reads with MiXCR, one entry per CDR3 protein. The table includes fewer than 750,000 distinct CDR3 sequences, around 50% detected once. This sample was taken from a study of blood T cells in healthy people across ages. The chain has TRBV12-3 or TRBV12-4 and TRBJ1-2; no firm D call. The sample taken for sequencing was blood. The source is a woman of 80 years or more in good health. The CDR3 DNA sequence: TGTGCCAGCAGTGCCGGACTGTATGTCTACACCTTC. As protein: CASSAGLYVYTF.